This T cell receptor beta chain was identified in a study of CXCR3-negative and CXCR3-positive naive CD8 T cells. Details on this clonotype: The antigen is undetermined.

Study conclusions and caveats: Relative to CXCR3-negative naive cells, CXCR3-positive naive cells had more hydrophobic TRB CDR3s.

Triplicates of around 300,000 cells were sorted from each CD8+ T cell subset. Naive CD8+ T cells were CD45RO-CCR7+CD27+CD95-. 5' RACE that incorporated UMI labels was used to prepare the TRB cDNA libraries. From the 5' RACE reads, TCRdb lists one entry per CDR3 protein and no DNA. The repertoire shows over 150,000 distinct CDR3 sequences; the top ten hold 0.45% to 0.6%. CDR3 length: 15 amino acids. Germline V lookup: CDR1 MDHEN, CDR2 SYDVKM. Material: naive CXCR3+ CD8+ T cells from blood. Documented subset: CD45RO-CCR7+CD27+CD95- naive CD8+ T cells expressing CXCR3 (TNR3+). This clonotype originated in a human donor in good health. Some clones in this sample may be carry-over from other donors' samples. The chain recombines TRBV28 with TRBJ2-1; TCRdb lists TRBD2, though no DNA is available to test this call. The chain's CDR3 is CAGQTSGRGHNEQFF.